The rows below give T cell receptor beta chains drawn from one sample of a study of T cell repertoires in cytomegalovirus infection. TCRdb redid the calling of the reads with MiXCR, one entry per CDR3 protein. This table has a few hundred thousand distinct CDR3 sequences, over 15% appearing once. The sample taken for sequencing was CD8+ T cells from PBMCs. The receptors were gathered from a human donor in good health (CMV status not recorded). Some clones in this sample may be carry-over from other donors' samples. CDR3s include the opening cysteine and the closing phenylalanine or tryptophan. A D gene is named only where the DNA matches it firmly. Not every row has a clone size; where given, it reads once, few, many or a size class.

>TRBJ2-2|TRBV28|few|-|15
CASTPEGGGAGELFF
TGTGCCAGCACCCCGGAAGGAGGGGGCGCGGGGGAGCTGTTTTTT
>TRBJ1-1|TRBV19|-|-|15
CASSTGRQLNTEAFF
TGTGCCAGTAGTACGGGACGACAACTGAACACTGAAGCTTTCTTT
>TRBJ2-5|TRBV7-6|few|-|15
CASRRKRVGQETQYF
TGTGCCAGCAGAAGGAAGCGGGTTGGACAAGAGACCCAGTACTTC
>TRBJ2-7|TRBV28|few|TRBD2|15
CASSLPSGGAHEQYF
TGTGCCAGCAGTTTACCTAGCGGGGGGGCCCACGAGCAGTACTTC
>TRBJ2-7|TRBV7-9|-|TRBD2|16
CASSPTSGRSSYEQYF
TGTGCCAGCAGCCCCACTAGCGGGCGATCCTCCTACGAGCAGTACTTC
>TRBJ1-2|TRBV28|few|-|17
CASSIGIEDPRSYGYTF
TGTGCCAGCAGCATTGGGATAGAGGACCCCCGGAGCTATGGCTACACCTTC
>TRBJ2-1|TRBV7-3|-|-|16
CASSLTSGEAYNEQFF
TGTGCCAGCAGCTTAACATCCGGGGAGGCGTACAATGAGCAGTTCTTC
>TRBJ2-1|TRBV4-1|-|-|16
CASSQHRGSSYNEQFF
TGCGCCAGCAGCCAACATCGGGGTAGCTCCTACAATGAGCAGTTCTTC
>TRBJ1-1|TRBV11-2|-|-|11
CASTEGGEAFF
TGTGCCAGCACCGAGGGAGGTGAAGCTTTCTTT
>TRBJ1-1|TRBV2|few|-|12
CASSEASLKAFF
TGTGCCAGCAGTGAAGCGAGCCTTAAAGCTTTCTTT
>TRBJ2-5|TRBV25-1|few|TRBD2|16
CASSENSGGASETQYF
TGTGCCAGCAGTGAAAACTCGGGGGGGGCATCAGAGACCCAGTACTTC
>TRBJ2-2|TRBV2|few|TRBD2|14
CAHSGRESTGELFF
TGTGCCCACAGCGGGCGGGAGAGCACCGGGGAGCTGTTTTTT
>TRBJ1-1|TRBV5-4|few|-|13
CASSLWGDTEAFF
TGTGCCAGCAGCTTGTGGGGGGATACTGAAGCTTTCTTT
>TRBJ1-3|TRBV2|-|TRBD1|18
CASSPGQGMRSSGNTIYF
TGTGCCAGCAGCCCGGGACAGGGAATGCGATCAAGTGGAAACACCATATATTTT
>TRBJ1-4|TRBV5-1|few|-|15
CASRVHPATNEKLFF
TGCGCCAGCAGGGTCCACCCGGCAACTAATGAAAAACTGTTTTTT
>TRBJ1-2|TRBV27|-|-|13
CASSPTADYGYTF
TGTGCCAGCAGCCCTACAGCCGACTATGGCTACACCTTC
>TRBJ2-7|TRBV5-1|-|TRBD1|17
CASSLQTGQYIHYEQYF
TGCGCCAGCAGCTTACAAACGGGACAGTATATACACTACGAGCAGTACTTC
>TRBJ2-5|TRBV7-8|many|TRBD1|15
CASSLGRGRKKTQYF
TGTGCCAGCAGCTTAGGAAGGGGGCGCAAAAAGACCCAGTACTTC